Described below is a single T cell receptor beta chain sequence and its context. These data belong to a study of blood T cell repertoires in COVID-19. Across the whole study: Researchers got acute and convalescent COVID-19 samples from the United States, Italy and Spain.

Germline assignment: CDR1 LNHDA and CDR2 SQIVND (reference sequence). The CDR3 length is 19 residues. V lost 3 bases to trimming and J lost 4 bases, with 27 bases between them. Sequenced by immunoSEQ multiplex PCR; TCRdb stores in-frame clones only, minus some. The sample lists tens of thousands of clones, approximately 80% occurring once. Specimen: peripheral blood. This receptor was identified in a human donor in a cohort sampled during active COVID-19. J is TRBJ1-1 and V is TRBV19, with a weak D call TRBD1 (5 bases). As DNA, the CDR3 is TGTGCCAGTAGTATGTTAAACTTGGGCAGGGAAAGAGGTGGCACTGAAGCTTTCTTT. Translating gives CASSMLNLGRERGGTEAFF.